This TCR beta chain is drawn from a study of CD8 T cells in ankylosing spondylitis. This CDR3 spans 14 amino acids. J lost 7 bases, V lost 3 bases, and 9 bases had no gene match. Germline assignment: CDR1 SGHTA and CDR2 FQGNSA. TCRdb fed the 5' RACE reads into MiXCR, producing one record per CDR3 protein. Found here are 150,000 to 250,000 distinct CDR3 sequences, roughly 13% of them singletons; the top ten hold 15% to 20%. This clonotype has more than one count but fewer than ten. The TCR comes from a male donor with ankylosing spondylitis or in good health (not recorded which). This chain joins TRBV7-2 and TRBJ2-7; 7 bases map to TRBD1. What was sequenced was blood, either unsorted or a sorted T cell fraction (not recorded which). The CDR3 loop is CASSFRQGVGEQYF. In nucleotides, the CDR3 is TGTGCCAGCAGCTTTCGACAGGGCGTGGGTGAGCAGTACTTC. Supplemented by reference TRBV7-2 and TRBJ2-7, the full variable domain reads GAGVSQSPSNKVTEKGKDVELRCDPISGHTALYWYRQSLGQGLEFLIYFQGNSAPDKSGLPSDRFSAERTGGSVSTLTIQRTQQEDSAVYLCASSFRQGVGEQYFGPGTRLTVT.